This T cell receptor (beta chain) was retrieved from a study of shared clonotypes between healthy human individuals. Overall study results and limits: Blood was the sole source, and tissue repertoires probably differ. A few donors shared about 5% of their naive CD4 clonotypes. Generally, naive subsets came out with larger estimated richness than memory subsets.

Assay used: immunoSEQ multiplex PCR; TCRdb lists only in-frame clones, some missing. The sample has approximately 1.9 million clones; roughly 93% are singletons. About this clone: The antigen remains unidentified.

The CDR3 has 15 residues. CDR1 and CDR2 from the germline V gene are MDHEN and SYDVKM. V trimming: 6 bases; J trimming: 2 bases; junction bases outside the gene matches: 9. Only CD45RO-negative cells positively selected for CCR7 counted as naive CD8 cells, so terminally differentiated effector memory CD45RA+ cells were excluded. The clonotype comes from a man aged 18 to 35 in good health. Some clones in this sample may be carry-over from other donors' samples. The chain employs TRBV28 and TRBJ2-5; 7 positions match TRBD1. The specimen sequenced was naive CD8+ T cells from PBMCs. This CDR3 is CASRPTGRRQETQYF. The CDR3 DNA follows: TGTGCCAGCAGGCCGACAGGGCGGAGGCAAGAGACCCAGTACTTC.